These 8 T cell receptor beta chains came from one sample sequenced in a study of Ad26.COV2.S vaccination and SARS-CoV-2 variants. Treatment denoted: roughly 18 received Ad26.COV2.S at low or high dose, single or two shots; roughly five received placebo; per-sample allocation not given. All samples were drawn on day 63, counting from the first vaccine or placebo injection. Some clones are missing from TCRdb's copy, which holds only in-frame ones; the method was immunoSEQ multiplex PCR. The sample has some 320,000 clones; 85% are singletons. The source was peripheral blood, collected in a trial of Ad26.COV2.S vaccine versus placebo. These receptor sequences come from a person aged 18-65 years who received the Ad26.COV2.S COVID-19 vaccine or a placebo.

V gene TRBV19 combines with J gene TRBJ2-7; 7 bases fit TRBD1. Germline V lookup: CDR1 LNHDA, CDR2 SQIVND (reference sequence). The V segment lost 8 bases and the J segment 4 bases; nucleotides outside the gene matches: 11. CDR3 length: 14 residues. The CDR3 protein is CASSPGQIIYEQYF. The CDR3 DNA sequence: TGTGCCAGTTCTCCGGGACAGATTATTTACGAGCAGTACTTC.

The chain is built from TRBV7-9 and TRBJ2-2, with D possibly TRBD1 on 6 matching bases. CDR3 length: 13 amino acids. V lost 5 bases and J lost 6, with 10 bases in between. Germline-derived CDR1 and CDR2 are SEHNR and FQNEAQ (reference sequence). Written as DNA, the CDR3 is TGTGCCAGCAGCGCTCAGGGGCCCGGGGAGCTGTTTTTT. Translation: CASSAQGPGELFF.

This clone was observed a single time. The genes are TRBV28 and TRBJ2-1, with no clear D. CDR1 MDHEN and CDR2 SYDVKM come from the germline V gene. The CDR3 covers 20 residues. Trimming removed 4 bases from V and 0 bases from J, with 25 bases in between. The CDR3 nucleotides are TGTGCCAGCAGTTCGAACCCGCCCAGGAGTTTTTCCTTCTCCTACAATGAGCAGTTCTTC. Translated: CASSSNPPRSFSFSYNEQFF.

The chain has TRBV30 and TRBJ2-5; possibly TRBD1 for D (5 bases). The CDR3 is made up of 14 amino acids. V gave up 6 bases and J gave up 0 bases, with 14 bases separating them. Per germline, CDR1 GTSNPN and CDR2 SVGIG (reference sequence). The CDR3 bases are TGTGCCTGCAAGCAGGGTACCAACCAAGAGACCCAGTACTTC. Translation: CACKQGTNQETQYF.

This chain connects TRBV5-1 to TRBJ1-1; TRBD1 matches at 8 bases. V was clipped by 4 bases and J by 1 base; unmatched bases: 3. The length of the CDR3 is 14 residues. CDR1 is SGHRS, CDR2 YFSETQ, per germline. The CDR3 coding sequence is TGCGCCAGCAGCGTGACAGGGGCGAACACTGAAGCTTTCTTT. Its protein product is CASSVTGANTEAFF.

The chain carries TRBV6-1 and TRBJ2-2; D possibly matches TRBD1 or TRBD2 (5 bases each). The CDR3 sequence is 18 residues long. Trimming stripped 1 base from V and 0 bases from J, with 15 bases between. Germline V CDR1 and CDR2: MNHNS, SASEGT. The CDR3 DNA reads TGTGCCAGCAGTGAAGTAAGACCGGGACGGACGAACACCGGGGAGCTGTTTTTT. Translation gives CASSEVRPGRTNTGELFF.

The V and J genes are TRBV27 and TRBJ1-4; D perhaps matches TRBD1 (5 bases). Trimming removed 3 bases at V and 4 bases at J, with 12 bases between. Germline V gives CDR1 MNHEY, CDR2 SMNVEV (reference sequence). The CDR3 has 15 residues. CDR3 in amino acids: CASSLYAGGNEKLFF. CDR3 nucleotide sequence: TGTGCCAGCAGTTTGTATGCGGGGGGTAATGAAAAACTGTTTTTT.

In nucleotides, the CDR3 is TGTGCCAGCAGCTTGGGTCTAGCGGGGGGGCAAGATACGCAGTATTTT. Protein: CASSLGLAGGQDTQYF. The gene calls are TRBV5-4 and TRBJ2-3; 12 bases align to TRBD2. J lost 5 bases, V lost 0 bases, and 4 bases had no gene match. The CDR3 sequence is 16 residues long. The germline V gene encodes CDR1 SGHNT and CDR2 YYREEE (reference sequence).